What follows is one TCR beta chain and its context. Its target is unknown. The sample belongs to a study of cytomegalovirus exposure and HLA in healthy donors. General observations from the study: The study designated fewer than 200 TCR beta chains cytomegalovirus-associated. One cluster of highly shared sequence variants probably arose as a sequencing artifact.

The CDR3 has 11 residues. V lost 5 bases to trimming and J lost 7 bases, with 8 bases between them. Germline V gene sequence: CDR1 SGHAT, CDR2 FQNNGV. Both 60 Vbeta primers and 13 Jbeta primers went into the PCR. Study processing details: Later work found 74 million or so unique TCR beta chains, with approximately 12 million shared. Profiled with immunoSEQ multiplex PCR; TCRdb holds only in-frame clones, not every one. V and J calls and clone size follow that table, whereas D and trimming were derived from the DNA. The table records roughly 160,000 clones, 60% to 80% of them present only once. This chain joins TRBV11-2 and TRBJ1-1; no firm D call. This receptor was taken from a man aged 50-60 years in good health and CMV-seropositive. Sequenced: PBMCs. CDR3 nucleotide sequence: TGTGCCAGCAGCCCCAGCGATGAAGCTTTCTTT. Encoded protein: CASSPSDEAFF.